The 13 T cell receptor beta chains below come from one sample, sequenced in a study of response to subunit inactivated influenza vaccine. TCRdb passed the RT-PCR reads through MiXCR, listing each CDR3 protein once. In the table there are 150,000 or so distinct CDR3 sequences, over 8.5% of which are singletons. The sequencing used CD8+ T cells sorted from PBMCs, collected roughly 24 months after vaccination. The receptor source for this set is a man aged 50 to 69 who received an inactivated influenza vaccine.

This rearrangement joins TRBV3-1 to TRBJ1-5, with D unclear. From germline, CDR1 is LGHDT and CDR2 YNNKEL (reference sequence). The V and J ends lost 0 bases and 4 bases respectively, with 7 bases between them. The CDR3 contains 14 residues. The CDR3 here is CASSQEGRNQPQHF. Written as DNA, the CDR3 is TGTGCCAGCAGCCAAGAAGGCCGGAATCAGCCCCAGCATTTT.

The chain combines TRBV5-1 with TRBJ2-7, with D perhaps TRBD1 (5 bases). CDR1 is SGHRS, CDR2 YFSETQ, per germline. With 4 bases removed from V and 5 bases from J, the gap between germline ends came to 13 bases. This CDR3 is built from 13 residues. The CDR3 nucleotides read TGCGCCAGCAGCCCCTTGTGGGGCCACGAGCAGTACTTC. As protein: CASSPLWGHEQYF.

This clonotype was recorded at least ten times. CDR3 protein: CATSMKRRETQYF. The CDR3 DNA reads as TGTGCCACCAGCATGAAGAGGCGGGAGACCCAGTACTTC. The chain carries TRBV15 and TRBJ2-5, with unresolved D. The CDR3 is 13 amino acids. V lost 4 bases and J lost 5, with 11 bases in between. Germline V gives CDR1 LNHNV, CDR2 YYDKDF (reference sequence).

This clonotype has only a few counts. The chain has TRBV7-9 and TRBJ2-7; weak D call: TRBD1 (6 bases). This CDR3 comprises 12 residues. V shed 7 bases and J shed 3 bases, with 10 bases lying between them. CDR1 SEHNR and CDR2 FQNEAQ come from the germline V gene (reference sequence). The CDR3 DNA is TGTGCCAGCACTGGACAGCACTACGAGCAGTACTTC. Protein product: CASTGQHYEQYF. Full variable domain (rest looked up from reference TRBV7-9 and TRBJ2-7): DTGVSQNPRHKITKRGQNVTFRCDPISEHNRLYWYRQTLGQGPEFLTYFQNEAQLEKSRLLSDRFSAERPKGSFSTLEIQRTEQGDSAMYLCASTGQHYEQYFGPGTRLTVT.

The chain employs TRBV6-5 and TRBJ1-6; TRBD1 agrees at 10 bases. With 4 bases clipped from V and 12 bases from J, the junction kept 9 bases outside the gene matches. The CDR3 spans 15 residues. The germline CDR1 and CDR2 sequences are MNHEY and SVGAGI. Here the CDR3 reads CASSSTGTGVRPLHF. The CDR3 DNA is TGTGCCAGCAGTTCCACCGGGACAGGGGTAAGACCCCTCCACTTT.

This sequence joins TRBV10-3 and TRBJ2-1, with D possibly being TRBD2 (6 bases). CDR3 length: 13 residues. Germline CDR1 ENHRY, CDR2 SYGVKD. Trimming shortened V by 8 bases and J by 2 bases, and 10 bases separated the two germline ends. In DNA form, the CDR3 reads TGTGCCATCGGGACGGGGGCCTACAATGAGCAGTTCTTC. It encodes CAIGTGAYNEQFF.

The chain employs TRBV7-9 and TRBJ1-5; D not resolved. Germline lookup yields CDR1 SEHNR and CDR2 FQNEAQ (reference sequence). Trimming pared 6 bases from V and 0 bases from J, leaving 6 bases between. The CDR3 covers 13 residues. The CDR3 here is CASSPASNQPQHF. The CDR3 bases are TGTGCCAGCAGTCCGGCTAGCAATCAGCCCCAGCATTTT. Full variable domain (remainder filled in from reference TRBV7-9 and TRBJ1-5): DTGVSQNPRHKITKRGQNVTFRCDPISEHNRLYWYRQTLGQGPEFLTYFQNEAQLEKSRLLSDRFSAERPKGSFSTLEIQRTEQGDSAMYLCASSPASNQPQHFGDGTRLSIL.

This chain uses TRBV27 with TRBJ1-2, with 9 bases aligning to TRBD1. Germline-derived CDR1 and CDR2 are MNHEY and SMNVEV (reference sequence). V trimming: 3 bases; J trimming: 3 bases; junction bases outside the gene matches: 5. The CDR3 has 15 residues. CDR3 residues: CASSFTGTGHYGYTF. As DNA, the CDR3 is TGTGCCAGCAGTTTCACCGGGACAGGGCACTATGGCTACACCTTC.

This clonotype has ten or more counts. The CDR3 region has the DNA TGCGCCAGCAGCTGGACAGGTGGCGGCTACACCTTC. This sequence encodes CASSWTGGGYTF. The chain has TRBV5-1 and TRBJ1-2; 7 bases line up with TRBD1. This CDR3 spans 12 amino acids. The V gene end was trimmed by 3 bases and the J gene end by 8 bases; junction bases not matched to a gene: 4. Germline-derived CDR1 and CDR2 are SGHRS and YFSETQ.

This clonotype was counted only a few times. This chain uses TRBV7-8 with TRBJ2-5; D is perhaps TRBD1 (5 bases). V lost 1 base to trimming and J lost 7 bases, with 13 bases between them. This CDR3 spans 14 amino acids. Germline loops: CDR1 SGHVS, CDR2 FQNEAQ. This CDR3 is CASSLGDSGATQYF. The CDR3 DNA reads as TGTGCCAGCAGCTTAGGGGATAGTGGGGCGACCCAGTACTTC.

As concerns this clonotype: With a much larger clone just one base away, this may be a read error. The rearrangement joins TRBV7-9 to TRBJ1-2, with D possibly being TRBD1 (6 bases). Germline V gene sequence: CDR1 SEHNR, CDR2 FQNEAQ (reference sequence). This CDR3 spans 16 amino acids. CDR3 in amino acids: CVSSLADRTSRYGYTF. CDR3 DNA sequence: TGTGTCAGCAGCTTAGCGGACAGAACCTCACGATATGGCTACACCTTC.

This chain joins TRBV13 and TRBJ2-7; 9 bases match TRBD1. V trimming: 5 bases; J trimming: 0 bases; junction bases outside the gene matches: 5. CDR1 and CDR2 from the germline V gene are PRHDT and FYEKMQ (reference sequence). The CDR3 contains 15 residues. The CDR3 sequence: CASSPGQGTSYEQYF. CDR3 nucleotide sequence: TGTGCCAGCAGCCCCGGACAGGGGACCTCCTACGAGCAGTACTTC.

The chain has TRBV27 and TRBJ2-3; 14 bases line up with TRBD2. Germline loops: CDR1 MNHEY, CDR2 SMNVEV (reference sequence). V trimming: 6 bases; J trimming: 5 bases; junction bases outside the gene matches: 10. The CDR3 length is 17 residues. CDR3 DNA: TGTGCCAGCAGCCCCCTGACTAGCGGGGGGGCCGGAGATACGCAGTATTTT. Encoded protein: CASSPLTSGGAGDTQYF.